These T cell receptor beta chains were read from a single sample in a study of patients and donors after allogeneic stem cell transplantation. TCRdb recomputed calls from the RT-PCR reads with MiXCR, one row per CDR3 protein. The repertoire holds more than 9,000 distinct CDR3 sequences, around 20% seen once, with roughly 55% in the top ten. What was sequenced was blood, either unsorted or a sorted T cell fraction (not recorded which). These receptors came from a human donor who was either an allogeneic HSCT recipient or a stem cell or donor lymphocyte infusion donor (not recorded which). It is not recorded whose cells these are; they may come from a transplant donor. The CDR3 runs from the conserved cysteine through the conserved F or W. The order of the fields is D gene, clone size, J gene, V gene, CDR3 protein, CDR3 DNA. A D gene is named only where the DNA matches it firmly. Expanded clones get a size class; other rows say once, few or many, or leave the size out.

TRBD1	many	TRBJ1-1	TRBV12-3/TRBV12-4	CASRTGTAVTEAFF	TGTGCCAGCAGGACCGGGACAGCGGTAACTGAAGCTTTCTTT
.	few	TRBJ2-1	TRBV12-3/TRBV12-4	CASSLARTYNEQFF	TGTGCCAGCAGTTTAGCGCGGACCTACAATGAGCAGTTCTTC
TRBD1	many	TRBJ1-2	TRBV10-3	CAIEDRGQSYTF	TGTGCCATCGAGGACAGGGGTCAAAGCTACACCTTC
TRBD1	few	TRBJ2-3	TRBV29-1	CSADRGYTDTQYF	TGCAGCGCGGACAGGGGCTACACAGATACGCAGTATTTT
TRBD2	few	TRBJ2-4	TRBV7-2	CASSSDLAGGKNIQYF	TGTGCCAGCAGCTCAGACCTAGCGGGGGGGAAAAACATTCAGTACTTC
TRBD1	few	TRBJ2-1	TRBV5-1	CASSLDTGQGASSFF	TGCGCCAGCAGCCTTGATACTGGACAGGGGGCCTCTTCTTTCTTC
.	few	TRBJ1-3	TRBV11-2	CASSRRRTAETSGNTIYF	TGTGCCAGCAGCCGTAGGCGGACCGCCGAGACCTCTGGAAACACCATATATTTT
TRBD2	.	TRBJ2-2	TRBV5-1	CASSDPTSGGNTGELFF	TGCGCCAGCAGCGACCCCACTAGCGGGGGGAACACCGGGGAGCTGTTTTTT
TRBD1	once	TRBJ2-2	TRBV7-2	CASPDRGRTGELFF	TGTGCCAGCCCCGACAGGGGACGCACCGGGGAGCTGTTTTTT
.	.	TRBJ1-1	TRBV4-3	CASSQEEGWDTEAFF	TGCGCCAGCAGCCAAGAGGAAGGGTGGGACACTGAAGCTTTCTTT
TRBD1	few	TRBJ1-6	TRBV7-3	CASSLTGNNSPLHF	TGTGCCAGCAGCCTGACAGGGAATAATTCACCCCTCCACTTT
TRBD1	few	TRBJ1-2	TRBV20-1	CSAKGPGQDYGYTF	TGCAGTGCTAAGGGCCCGGGACAGGACTATGGCTACACCTTC
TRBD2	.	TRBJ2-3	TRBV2	CASNPTSGEGDTQYF	TGTGCCAGCAATCCGACTAGCGGGGAAGGGGATACGCAGTATTTT
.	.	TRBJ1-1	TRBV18	CASSPSFRNTEAFF	TGTGCCAGCTCACCAAGTTTTAGGAACACTGAAGCTTTCTTT
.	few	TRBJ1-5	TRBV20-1	CSARPSGNQPQHF	TGCAGTGCTAGACCGTCAGGGAATCAGCCCCAGCATTTT
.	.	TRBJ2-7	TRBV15	CATSRDRGTQYEQYF	TGTGCCACCAGCAGAGATAGAGGGACACAATACGAGCAGTACTTC
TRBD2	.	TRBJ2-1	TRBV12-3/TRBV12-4	CASSPTSGAIYNEQFF	TGTGCCAGCAGTCCGACTAGCGGGGCTATCTACAATGAGCAGTTCTTC
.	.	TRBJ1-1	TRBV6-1	CASRGEMNTEAFF	TGTGCCAGCAGGGGAGAAATGAACACTGAAGCTTTCTTT
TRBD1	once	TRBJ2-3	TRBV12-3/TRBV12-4	CASSSGTDPTDTQYF	TGTGCCAGCAGTTCCGGGACAGACCCCACAGATACGCAGTATTTT
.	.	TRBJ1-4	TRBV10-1	CASSDGTQYEKLFF	TGCGCCAGCAGCGACGGGACCCAGTACGAAAAACTGTTTTTT
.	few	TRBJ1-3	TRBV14	CASSQDPVGHTIYF	TGTGCCAGCAGCCAAGATCCGGTTGGACACACCATATATTTT
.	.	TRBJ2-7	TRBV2	CASSGGVSSYEQYF	TGTGCCAGCAGTGGAGGAGTCTCGTCCTACGAGCAGTACTTC
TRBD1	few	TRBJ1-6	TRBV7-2	CASSFFPGQGGSPLHF	TGTGCCAGCAGCTTTTTTCCGGGACAGGGGGGTTCACCCCTCCACTTT
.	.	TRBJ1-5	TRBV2	CASSPGWGATSNQPQHF	TGTGCCAGCAGCCCGGGTTGGGGCGCCACCAGCAATCAGCCCCAGCATTTT
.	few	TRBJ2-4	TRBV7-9	CASSPQGNIQYF	TGTGCCAGCAGCCCTCAGGGAAACATTCAGTACTTC
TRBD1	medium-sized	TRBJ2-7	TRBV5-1	CASSLSTGTAYEQYF	TGCGCCAGCAGCTTGTCAACCGGGACAGCCTACGAGCAGTACTTC
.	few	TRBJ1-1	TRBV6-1	CASSELGGSTEAFF	TGTGCCAGCAGTGAATTAGGGGGTTCCACTGAAGCTTTCTTT
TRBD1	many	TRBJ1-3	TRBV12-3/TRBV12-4	CASSSGTVIRNTIYF	TGTGCCAGCAGTTCCGGGACAGTAATTCGAAACACCATATATTTT
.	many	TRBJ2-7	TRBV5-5	CASSFGTGTYEQYF	TGTGCCAGCAGCTTCGGGACGGGCACCTACGAGCAGTACTTC
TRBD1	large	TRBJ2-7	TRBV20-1	CSASRTGDGEQYF	TGCAGTGCTAGTCGTACAGGGGATGGAGAGCAGTACTTC
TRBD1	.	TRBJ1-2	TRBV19	CASSTTGQGVPGYTF	TGTGCCAGTAGTACCACGGGACAGGGAGTCCCGGGCTACACCTTC
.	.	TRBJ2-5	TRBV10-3	CAISIRDGQETQYF	TGTGCCATCAGCATCCGGGACGGTCAAGAGACCCAGTACTTC
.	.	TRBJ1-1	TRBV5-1	CASSLVVDSGEAFF	TGCGCCAGCAGCTTGGTTGTGGATTCGGGCGAAGCTTTCTTT